The 7 T cell receptor beta chains reported below all come from one sample, sequenced in a study of cytomegalovirus exposure and HLA in healthy donors. Use of 60 Vbeta and 13 Jbeta primers characterized the PCR. Method: immunoSEQ multiplex PCR; TCRdb's copy keeps in-frame clones and lacks some. The record lists some 110,000 clones, of which the ten most abundant hold over 2%. Sample: PBMCs. Receptors were obtained from a man in his forties or fifties in good health and CMV-seronegative.

The chain is built from TRBV5-1 and TRBJ2-7; weak D call: TRBD2 (6 bases). Germline V gene data show CDR1 as SGHRS and CDR2 as YFSETQ. V was cut by 1 base and J by 1 base, with 12 bases left in between. The CDR3 sequence is 15 residues long. This CDR3 reads CASSLSGDRSYEQYF. DNA for the CDR3: TGCGCCAGCAGCTTGTCGGGAGATAGATCCTACGAGCAGTACTTC.

V usage is TRBV6-1 and J usage is TRBJ1-5, with 7 bases matching TRBD1. V shed 10 bases, J shed 3 bases, and the junction held 6 bases outside the gene matches. The germline V gene has CDR1 MNHNS and CDR2 SASEGT. The CDR3 has 13 residues. CDR3 sequence (DNA): TGTGCCACTCGGGACAGAATCAATCAGCCCCAGCATTTT. Protein sequence: CATRDRINQPQHF.

The chain has TRBV29-1 and TRBJ2-1; perhaps TRBD1 as D (6 bases). The V gene's germline CDR1 is SQVTM and CDR2 ANQGSEA. This CDR3 spans 14 amino acids. The V end was cut by 7 bases, the J end by 0 bases, with 13 bases between. Written as DNA, the CDR3 is TGCAGCGCTGGGGGCGCTAGCTCCTACAATGAGCAGTTCTTC. Its translation: CSAGGASSYNEQFF.

This sequence joins TRBV29-1 and TRBJ2-3, with a weak D call TRBD1 (6 bases). The V and J ends lost 5 bases and 2 bases respectively, with 11 bases between them. The CDR3 extends over 13 amino acids. The V gene's germline CDR1 is SQVTM and CDR2 ANQGSEA. The CDR3 region has the DNA TGCAGCGTTCGACAGGTTGCCACAGATACGCAGTATTTT. Encoded protein: CSVRQVATDTQYF.

This rearrangement joins TRBV6-1 to TRBJ1-1; D is uncertain. The CDR3 has 12 residues. The ends were cut back, 10 bases at V and 1 base at J, with 10 bases in the middle. Per the germline V gene, CDR1 is MNHNS and CDR2 is SASEGT. The CDR3 sequence: CATTRQNTEAFF. In DNA form, the CDR3 reads TGTGCCACCACGAGACAGAACACTGAAGCTTTCTTT.

The chain is built from TRBV6-7 and TRBJ2-4; D is unclear. TRBV6-7 is annotated as an ORF whose role is uncertain. Trimming pared 0 bases from V and 4 bases from J, leaving 7 bases between. The CDR3 covers 14 residues. CDR3 coding DNA: TGTGCCAGCAGTTACTCGGGCCGAAAAAACATTCAGTACTTC. This codes for CASSYSGRKNIQYF.

The chain is built from TRBV11-2 and TRBJ2-1, with 9 bases identical to TRBD2. J gave up 7 bases and V 3 bases, and 7 bases lay outside the gene matches. Germline CDR1 is SGHAT and CDR2 is FQNNGV. The CDR3 extends over 15 amino acids. Here the CDR3 reads CASSLGGGRANEQFF. The CDR3 bases are TGTGCCAGCAGCTTGGGTGGCGGGAGGGCGAATGAGCAGTTCTTC.